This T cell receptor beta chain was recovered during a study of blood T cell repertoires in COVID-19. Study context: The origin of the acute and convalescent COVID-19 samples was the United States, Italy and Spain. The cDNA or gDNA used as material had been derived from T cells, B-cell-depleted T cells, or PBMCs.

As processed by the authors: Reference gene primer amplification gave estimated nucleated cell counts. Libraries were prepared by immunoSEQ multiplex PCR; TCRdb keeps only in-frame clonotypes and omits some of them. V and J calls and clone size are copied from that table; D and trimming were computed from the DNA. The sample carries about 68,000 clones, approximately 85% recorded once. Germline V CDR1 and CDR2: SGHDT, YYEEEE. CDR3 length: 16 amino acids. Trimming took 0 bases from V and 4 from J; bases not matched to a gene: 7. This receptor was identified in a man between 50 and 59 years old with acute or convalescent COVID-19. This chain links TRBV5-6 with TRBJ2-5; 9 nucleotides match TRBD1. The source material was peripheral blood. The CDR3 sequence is CASSLEGQGIRETQYF. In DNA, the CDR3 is TGTGCCAGCAGCTTGGAGGGACAGGGTATCAGAGAGACCCAGTACTTC. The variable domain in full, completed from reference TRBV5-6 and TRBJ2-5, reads DAGVTQSPTHLIKTRGQQVTLRCSPKSGHDTVSWYQQALGQGPQFIFQYYEEEERQRGNFPDRFSGHQFPNYSSELNVNALLLGDSALYLCASSLEGQGIRETQYFGPGTRLLVL.